These T cell receptor beta chains were read from a single sample in a study of T cells in Graves' hyperthyroidism and ophthalmopathy. MiXCR, run by TCRdb on the multiplex PCR reads, gives a single entry per CDR3 protein. The sample carries approximately 260,000 distinct CDR3 sequences, roughly 15% recorded once. Sequencing used blood. These receptors originate from a woman aged 50 to 60 with Graves' hyperthyroidism that later progressed to Graves' ophthalmopathy. CDR3s include the opening cysteine and the closing phenylalanine or tryptophan. The D gene is left open where the match is weak. Some rows have no size entry. The others give once, few or many, or a class for an expanded clone.

j_call	v_call	clone_size	d_call	cdr3_aa	cdr3_nt
TRBJ2-1	TRBV4-1	NA	NA	CASSQDFNNEQFF	TGCGCCAGCAGCCAAGATTTTAACAATGAGCAGTTCTTC
TRBJ1-5	TRBV7-6	many	TRBD1	CASSAGTGGASQHF	TGTGCCAGCAGCGCCGGGACAGGGGGCGCGAGCCAGCATTTT
TRBJ2-7	TRBV20-1	few	NA	CSARAGKDEQYF	TGCAGTGCTAGAGCGGGTAAAGATGAGCAGTACTTC
TRBJ2-7	TRBV5-1	many	NA	CASSSRTAGYEQYF	TGCGCCAGCAGCTCTAGGACGGCTGGATACGAGCAGTACTTC
TRBJ1-1	TRBV30	NA	NA	CAWQPGQMNTEAFF	TGTGCCTGGCAACCGGGACAAATGAACACTGAAGCTTTCTTT
TRBJ2-2	TRBV18	many	NA	CASSPRPGDTGELFF	TGTGCCAGCTCACCACGTCCCGGGGACACCGGGGAGCTGTTTTTT
TRBJ2-7	TRBV20-1	many	NA	CSARDMGRMNYEQYF	TGCAGTGCTAGAGATATGGGCAGGATGAACTACGAGCAGTACTTC
TRBJ2-5	TRBV18	many	NA	CASSPPAQKETQYF	TGTGCCAGCTCACCACCGGCTCAAAAAGAGACCCAGTACTTC
TRBJ2-7	TRBV25-1	many	NA	CASSEMGVGGARNEQYF	TGTGCCAGCAGTGAAATGGGGGTGGGGGGGGCGCGGAACGAGCAGTACTTC
TRBJ2-1	TRBV27	many	TRBD2	CASSFAGAYNEQFF	TGTGCCAGCAGTTTCGCGGGAGCCTACAATGAGCAGTTCTTC
TRBJ1-5	TRBV18	once	NA	CASSPLSGGSSNQPQHF	TGTGCCAGCTCACCACTTTCCGGGGGTTCGAGCAATCAGCCCCAGCATTTT
TRBJ2-1	TRBV7-3	few	TRBD2	CASSQDLAGGPHNEQFF	TGTGCCAGCAGCCAAGATCTAGCGGGAGGGCCACATAATGAGCAGTTCTTC
TRBJ2-6	TRBV12-3/TRBV12-4	few	NA	CASSPPYWRANVLTF	TGTGCCAGCAGTCCGCCTTATTGGAGGGCCAACGTCCTGACTTTC
TRBJ1-2	TRBV20-1	many	TRBD1	CSALEGADYGYTF	TGCAGTGCCCTTGAGGGGGCCGACTATGGCTACACCTTC
TRBJ2-1	TRBV7-8	many	NA	CASRPTSHIGNEQFF	TGTGCCAGCAGACCAACTAGCCACATAGGCAATGAGCAGTTCTTC
TRBJ1-1	TRBV10-3	many	NA	CAISGSGGKNTEAFF	TGTGCCATCAGTGGGTCCGGGGGGAAAAACACTGAAGCTTTCTTT
TRBJ2-1	TRBV7-8	many	NA	CASRSGDRDNEQFF	TGTGCCAGCAGATCGGGAGATCGGGACAATGAGCAGTTCTTC
TRBJ1-1	TRBV20-1	many	NA	CSARDPPGAWVTEAFF	TGCAGTGCTAGGGACCCCCCAGGGGCTTGGGTCACTGAAGCTTTCTTT
TRBJ1-1	TRBV3-1	many	TRBD1	CASSPPGQGAGEAFF	TGTGCCAGCAGCCCTCCGGGACAGGGGGCTGGTGAAGCTTTCTTT
TRBJ1-3	TRBV6-6	many	NA	CASSYSGVSGNTIYF	TGTGCCAGCAGTTACTCTGGGGTCTCTGGAAACACCATATATTTT
TRBJ2-2	TRBV12-3/TRBV12-4	many	TRBD2	CASSSVIGAGGPGGELFF	TGTGCCAGCAGCTCAGTTATAGGAGCGGGAGGTCCCGGCGGGGAGCTGTTTTTT
TRBJ2-5	TRBV4-1	few	NA	CASSQDRTGGTQYF	TGCGCCAGCAGCCAAGATAGGACCGGCGGGACCCAGTACTTC
TRBJ2-7	TRBV4-2	NA	TRBD2	CASSQELAGERGHEQYF	TGTGCCAGCAGCCAGGAACTAGCGGGAGAGAGGGGGCACGAGCAGTACTTC
TRBJ2-1	TRBV13	NA	NA	CASSSRTQKPYNEQFF	TGTGCCAGCAGCTCGAGGACTCAGAAGCCCTACAATGAGCAGTTCTTC
TRBJ2-7	TRBV28	many	NA	CASSPGPDISYEQYF	TGTGCCAGCAGCCCAGGCCCGGACATCTCCTACGAGCAGTACTTC
TRBJ2-7	TRBV28	many	NA	CASRADAYEQYF	TGTGCCAGCCGGGCCGATGCCTACGAGCAGTACTTC
TRBJ2-1	TRBV28	many	NA	CASTPAWNEQFF	TGTGCCAGCACCCCGGCCTGGAATGAGCAGTTCTTC
TRBJ1-6	TRBV20-1	NA	NA	CSAPDSWQGSNSPLHF	TGCAGTGCTCCTGATTCGTGGCAGGGGTCTAATTCACCCCTCCACTTT
TRBJ2-7	TRBV6-5	many	NA	CASSYDVRISYEQYF	TGTGCCAGCAGTTACGATGTCAGAATCTCCTACGAGCAGTACTTC
TRBJ1-1	TRBV2	many	TRBD1	CASSVDRVWRAFF	TGTGCCAGCAGTGTGGACAGGGTTTGGAGAGCTTTCTTT
TRBJ2-3	TRBV20-1	many	NA	CSARVAPQDTQYF	TGCAGTGCTAGAGTTGCGCCTCAGGATACGCAGTATTTT
TRBJ1-5	TRBV25-1	NA	NA	CASSDGYSNQPQHF	TGTGCCAGCAGTGATGGCTATAGCAATCAGCCCCAGCATTTT
TRBJ2-6	TRBV28	NA	NA	CASGAGGSSGANVLTF	TGTGCCAGTGGGGCAGGGGGGAGCTCTGGGGCCAACGTCCTGACTTTC
TRBJ2-3	TRBV5-1	many	TRBD2	CASTRTSGFMDTQYF	TGCGCCAGCACTCGGACTAGCGGGTTTATGGATACGCAGTATTTT
TRBJ2-1	TRBV27	many	TRBD2	CASSFRRLAGTGQFF	TGTGCCAGCAGTTTCCGGCGACTAGCGGGAACGGGGCAGTTCTTC